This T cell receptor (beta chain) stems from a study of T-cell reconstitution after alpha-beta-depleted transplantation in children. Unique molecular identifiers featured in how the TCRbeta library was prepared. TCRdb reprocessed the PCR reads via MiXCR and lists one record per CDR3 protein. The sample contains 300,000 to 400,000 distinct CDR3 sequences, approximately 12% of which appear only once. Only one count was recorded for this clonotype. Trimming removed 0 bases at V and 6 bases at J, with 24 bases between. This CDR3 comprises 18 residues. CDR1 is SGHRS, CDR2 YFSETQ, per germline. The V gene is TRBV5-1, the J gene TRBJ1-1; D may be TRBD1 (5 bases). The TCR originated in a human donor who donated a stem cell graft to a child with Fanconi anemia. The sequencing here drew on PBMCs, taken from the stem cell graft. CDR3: CASSLAQGPVPGRPEAFF. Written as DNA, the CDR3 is TGCGCCAGCAGCTTGGCTCAGGGACCGGTCCCGGGAAGACCTGAAGCTTTCTTT.